The clone carrying this T cell receptor beta chain was recorded at least ten times. This record belongs to a study of blood T cell repertoires in COVID-19. The CDR3 has 13 residues. Trimming took 1 base from V and 5 from J, leaving 8 bases between them. Per the germline V gene, CDR1 is SEHNR and CDR2 is FQNEAQ (reference sequence). Measured with immunoSEQ multiplex PCR; TCRdb has only the in-frame clones, and not every one. The table records about 120,000 clones, 70% to 90% of them present only once. Material for sequencing was peripheral blood. The sequence was collected from a woman in her 70s who had recovered from COVID-19. The rearrangement links TRBV7-9 to TRBJ1-2; TRBD1 is a possible D gene (5 bases). The CDR3 nucleotides read TGTGCCAGCAGCTTAGGACAGTTTTATGGCTACACCTTC. This encodes CASSLGQFYGYTF.